These 13 T cell receptor beta chains were all obtained from the same sample, sequenced in a study of blood T cell repertoires in COVID-19. The method was immunoSEQ multiplex PCR; TCRdb's version includes in-frame clones alone and lacks a portion of them. The data contain more than 150,000 clones, 81% of them seen just once; the ten biggest clones take up roughly an eighth. The sequenced sample was peripheral blood. The origin of the receptors is a woman of 80 years or more with COVID-19, enrolled during active disease.

Here the CDR3 reads CATSGGQPNTEAFF. The CDR3 DNA sequence: TGTGCCACCAGCGGGGGACAGCCGAACACTGAAGCTTTCTTT. The chain links TRBV15 to TRBJ1-1; TRBD1 agrees at 7 bases. The ends lost 5 bases at V and 1 base at J; junction bases unmatched: 4. The CDR3 extends over 14 amino acids. Germline V lookup: CDR1 LNHNV, CDR2 YYDKDF (reference sequence).

This chain connects TRBV5-1 to TRBJ1-6, with TRBD1 matching 10 bases. The CDR3 is 15 residues long. With 1 base clipped from V and 10 bases from J, the junction kept 5 bases outside the gene matches. Looked up from germline, CDR1 is SGHRS and CDR2 is YFSETQ. The CDR3 protein is CASSLLGTGESPLHF. In DNA, the CDR3 is TGCGCCAGCAGCTTGTTGGGGACAGGGGAATCACCCCTCCACTTT.

V gene TRBV6-4 combines with J gene TRBJ1-2; TRBD1 matches at 7 bases. The CDR3 totals 16 residues. Germline loops: CDR1 MRHNA, CDR2 SNTAGT. V shed 5 bases and J 4 bases; nucleotides not matched to a gene: 13. This CDR3 is CASSRTTGLGFYGYTF. CDR3 nucleotide sequence: TGTGCCAGCAGTAGAACGACAGGGTTGGGCTTCTATGGCTACACCTTC.

This clone was counted once. The rearrangement links TRBV24-1 to TRBJ1-2; 8 bases map to TRBD1. The CDR3 is made up of 12 amino acids. Per germline, CDR1 KGHDR and CDR2 SFDVKD. V shed 5 bases, J shed 5 bases, and the junction held 0 bases outside the gene matches. The CDR3 reads CATSGTGYGYTF. The DNA of the CDR3 is TGTGCCACCAGTGGGACAGGGTATGGCTACACCTTC.

The gene calls are TRBV5-1 and TRBJ2-2; 12 bases are a match to TRBD2. Unmatched junction bases numbered 7, after V lost 4 bases and J lost 3 bases. Germline loops: CDR1 SGHRS, CDR2 YFSETQ. There are 17 residues in the CDR3. CDR3 amino acids: CASSLRLAGADTGELFF. The CDR3 coding sequence is TGCGCCAGCAGCCTCCGACTAGCGGGGGCCGACACCGGGGAGCTGTTTTTT.

J is TRBJ1-1 and V is TRBV5-1; 10 bases are a match to TRBD1. V shed 2 bases and J 10 bases; nucleotides not matched to a gene: 8. Germline V gene data show CDR1 as SGHRS and CDR2 as YFSETQ. The CDR3 spans 14 residues. The chain's CDR3 is CASSLPTGGLGAFF. Written as DNA, the CDR3 is TGCGCCAGCAGCTTACCGACAGGGGGCTTGGGAGCTTTCTTT.

The chain is built from TRBV6-1 and TRBJ2-5; D gene ambiguous. The CDR3 contains 16 residues. Germline CDR1 reads MNHNS; CDR2 reads SASEGT. V was cut by 2 bases and J by 5 bases, with 18 bases left in between. CDR3 in DNA: TGTGCCAGCAGTGAATGGAGAGGAACCCGATTGGAGACCCAGTACTTC. Residues: CASSEWRGTRLETQYF.

In this sample, this clone turned up a few times. The V and J genes are TRBV3-1 (or the pseudogene TRBV3-2) and TRBJ2-3; 8 bases are a match to TRBD2. The junction had 7 bases not matched to a gene; V was cut back by 2 bases and J by 6 bases. Germline CDR1 and CDR2: LGHDT and YNNKEL (reference sequence). The CDR3 sequence is 15 residues long. This CDR3 reads CASSQRGTRRDTQYF. The CDR3 DNA follows: TGTGCCAGCAGCCAAAGGGGGACTAGGCGGGATACGCAGTATTTT.

The rearrangement links TRBV5-1 to TRBJ1-1; D possibly corresponds to TRBD1 (6 bases). Trimming left V 0 bases short and J 0 bases short, with 12 bases between. CDR1 and CDR2 (germline): SGHRS, YFSETQ. This CDR3 has 16 residues. CDR3 coding DNA: TGCGCCAGCAGCTTGGAAGGGGGAACGATGAACACTGAAGCTTTCTTT. The encoded protein is CASSLEGGTMNTEAFF. Combining the CDR3 with reference TRBV5-1 and TRBJ1-1 gives the whole variable domain KAGVTQTPRYLIKTRGQQVTLSCSPISGHRSVSWYQQTPGQGLQFLFEYFSETQRNKGNFPGRFSGRQFSNSRSEMNVSTLELGDSALYLCASSLEGGTMNTEAFFGQGTRLTVV.

This chain joins TRBV5-4 and TRBJ1-6; D might be TRBD1 (6 bases). Germline V gives CDR1 SGHNT, CDR2 YYREEE (reference sequence). The CDR3 covers 15 residues. Trimming cost V 4 bases and J 8 bases, with 16 bases left between them. CDR3 region: CASSKAGAGDSPLHF. The CDR3 DNA sequence: TGTGCCAGCAGCAAAGCAGGGGCCGGAGATTCACCCCTCCACTTT.

The chain employs TRBV19 and TRBJ2-3; possible D gene TRBD2, 5 bases. The CDR3 is 12 amino acids. V gave up 2 bases and J gave up 6 bases, with 6 bases separating them. Germline CDR1 is LNHDA and CDR2 is SQIVND (reference sequence). The CDR3 here is CASSIRGDTQYF. CDR3 DNA: TGTGCCAGTAGTATAAGAGGGGATACGCAGTATTTT.

The chain joins TRBV2 to TRBJ1-1; tentatively, D is TRBD1 (6 bases). Germline lookup yields CDR1 SNHLY and CDR2 FYNNEI. V was cut by 6 bases and J by 8 bases, with 19 bases left in between. The length of the CDR3 is 14 residues. The CDR3 region is CASRGLTGGYEAFF. CDR3 nucleotide sequence: TGTGCCAGCAGGGGGTTGACAGGCGGATACGAAGCTTTCTTT.

The chain is built from TRBV18 and TRBJ1-5, with D hard to call. Trimming took 3 bases from V and 2 from J, leaving 11 bases between them. This CDR3 is 15 amino acids long. Germline V gene lookup returns CDR1 KGHSH and CDR2 LQKENI. CDR3: CASSPSGNRNQPQHF. Here the CDR3 DNA reads TGTGCCAGCTCACCGTCTGGCAATCGCAATCAGCCCCAGCATTTT. Based on the CDR3 plus reference TRBV18 and TRBJ1-5, the full variable domain is NAGVMQNPRHLVRRRGQEARLRCSPMKGHSHVYWYRQLPEEGLKFMVYLQKENIIDESGMPKERFSAEFPKEGPSILRIQQVVRGDSAAYFCASSPSGNRNQPQHFGDGTRLSIL.